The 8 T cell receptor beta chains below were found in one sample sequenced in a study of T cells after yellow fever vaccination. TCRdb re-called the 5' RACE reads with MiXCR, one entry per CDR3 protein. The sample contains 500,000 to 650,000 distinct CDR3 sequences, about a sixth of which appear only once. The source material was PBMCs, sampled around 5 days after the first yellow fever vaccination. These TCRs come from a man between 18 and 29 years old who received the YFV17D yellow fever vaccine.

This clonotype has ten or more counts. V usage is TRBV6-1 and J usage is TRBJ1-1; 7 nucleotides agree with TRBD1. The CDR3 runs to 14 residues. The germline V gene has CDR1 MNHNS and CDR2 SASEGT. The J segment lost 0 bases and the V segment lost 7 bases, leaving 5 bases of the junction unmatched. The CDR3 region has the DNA TGTGCCAGCAATCGACAGGGAGTGAACACTGAAGCTTTCTTT. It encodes CASNRQGVNTEAFF.

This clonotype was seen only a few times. Here the CDR3 reads CASSLGVGQGRNEQYV. The CDR3 DNA sequence: TGTGCCAGCAGCTTGGGGGTGGGACAGGGGAGGAACGAGCAGTACGTC. The V and J genes are TRBV5-5 and TRBJ2-7, with TRBD1 identical over 10 bases. After removal of 0 bases from V and 5 bases from J, the junction contained 8 bases not matched to a gene. This CDR3 region has 16 residues. Germline V gene lookup returns CDR1 SGHKS and CDR2 YYEKEE (reference sequence).

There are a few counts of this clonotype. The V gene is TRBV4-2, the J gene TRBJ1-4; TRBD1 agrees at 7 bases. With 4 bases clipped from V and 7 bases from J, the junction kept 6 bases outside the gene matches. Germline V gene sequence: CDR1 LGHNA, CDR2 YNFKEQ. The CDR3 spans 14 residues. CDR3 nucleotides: TGTGCCAGCAGCCGCGGACAGGAAAGTGAAAAACTGTTTTTT. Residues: CASSRGQESEKLFF.

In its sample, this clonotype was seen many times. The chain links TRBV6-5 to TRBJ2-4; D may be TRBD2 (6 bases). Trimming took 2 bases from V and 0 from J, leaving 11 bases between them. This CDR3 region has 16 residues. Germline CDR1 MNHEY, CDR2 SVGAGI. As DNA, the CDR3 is TGTGCCAGCAGTTACCAGGCGGGGCTAGCCAAAAACATTCAGTACTTC. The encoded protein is CASSYQAGLAKNIQYF.

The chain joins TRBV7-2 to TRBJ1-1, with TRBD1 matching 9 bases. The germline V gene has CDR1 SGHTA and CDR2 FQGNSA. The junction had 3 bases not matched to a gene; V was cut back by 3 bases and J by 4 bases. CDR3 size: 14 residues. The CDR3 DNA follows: TGTGCCAGCAGCTTTGGGACAGGGATCACTGAAGCTTTCTTT. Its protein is CASSFGTGITEAFF.

CDR3 region: CASSPREGMNTEAFF. The CDR3 DNA reads TGTGCCAGCAGCCCCCGGGAAGGGATGAACACTGAAGCTTTCTTT. The chain carries TRBV7-6 and TRBJ1-1; D unresolved. This CDR3 contains 15 residues. V shed 5 bases and J shed 0 bases, with 13 bases lying between them. Germline V CDR1 and CDR2: SGHVS, FNYEAQ. Filled out from reference TRBV7-6 and TRBJ1-1, the complete variable domain reads GAGVSQSPRYKVTKRGQDVALRCDPISGHVSLYWYRQALGQGPEFLTYFNYEAQQDKSGLPNDRFSAERPEGSISTLTIQRTEQRDSAMYRCASSPREGMNTEAFFGQGTRLTVV.

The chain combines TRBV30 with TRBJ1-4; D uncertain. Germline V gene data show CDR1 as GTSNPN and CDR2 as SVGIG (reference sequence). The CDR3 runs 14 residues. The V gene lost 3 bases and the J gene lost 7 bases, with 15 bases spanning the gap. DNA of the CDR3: TGTGCCTGGAGCCCTAGTCAGGTCGCTGAAAAACTGTTTTTT. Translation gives CAWSPSQVAEKLFF.

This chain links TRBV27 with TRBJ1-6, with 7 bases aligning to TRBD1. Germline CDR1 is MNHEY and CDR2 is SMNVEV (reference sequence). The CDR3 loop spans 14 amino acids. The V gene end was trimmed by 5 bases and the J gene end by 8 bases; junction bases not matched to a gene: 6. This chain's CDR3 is CASSRTGDDSPLHF. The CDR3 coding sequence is TGTGCCAGCAGTCGCACAGGGGATGATTCACCCCTCCACTTT.